This T cell receptor beta chain derives from a study of blood T cell repertoires in COVID-19. The overall study: T cells, B-cell-depleted T cells, or PBMCs supplied cDNA or gDNA.

Sequencing was performed with immunoSEQ multiplex PCR; in TCRdb, only in-frame clones are kept and a portion is missing. The table includes some 320,000 clones, 70% to 90% detected once. Enrollees, about 18 to 95 years old, lived in some 24 US areas. In germline, CDR1 is SGHRS, CDR2 YFSETQ. Deletions cut 0 bases from V and 6 bases from J, with 7 bases between. This CDR3 spans 12 amino acids. This clone has only a few counts. V usage is TRBV5-1 and J usage is TRBJ2-7; D remains ambiguous. This clonotype was obtained from a woman younger than 45 who had recovered from COVID-19. The specimen was PBMCs or T cells enriched from blood (not recorded which). The CDR3 loop reads CASSLGRSEQYF. CDR3 nucleotide sequence: TGCGCCAGCAGCTTGGGTAGAAGCGAGCAGTACTTC.